This T cell receptor (beta chain) originates from a study of cytomegalovirus exposure and HLA in healthy donors. The germline V gene has CDR1 MNHEY and CDR2 SVGAGI. Germline trimming cut 5 bases from V and 6 bases from J; bases unmatched to any gene: 10. CDR3 length equals 14 residues. The assay was immunoSEQ multiplex PCR, and TCRdb's table has in-frame clones only and misses some. The sample has under 200,000 clones, about three quarters seen once. This clone was detected once. The chain recombines TRBV6-5 with TRBJ2-7; 7 bases fit TRBD2. The sequencing input was PBMCs. This receptor was obtained from a woman under 40 in good health and CMV-seronegative. CDR3 sequence reads: CASSQLGGGGEQYF. Written as DNA, the CDR3 is TGTGCCAGCAGTCAACTGGGCGGGGGAGGCGAGCAGTACTTC.